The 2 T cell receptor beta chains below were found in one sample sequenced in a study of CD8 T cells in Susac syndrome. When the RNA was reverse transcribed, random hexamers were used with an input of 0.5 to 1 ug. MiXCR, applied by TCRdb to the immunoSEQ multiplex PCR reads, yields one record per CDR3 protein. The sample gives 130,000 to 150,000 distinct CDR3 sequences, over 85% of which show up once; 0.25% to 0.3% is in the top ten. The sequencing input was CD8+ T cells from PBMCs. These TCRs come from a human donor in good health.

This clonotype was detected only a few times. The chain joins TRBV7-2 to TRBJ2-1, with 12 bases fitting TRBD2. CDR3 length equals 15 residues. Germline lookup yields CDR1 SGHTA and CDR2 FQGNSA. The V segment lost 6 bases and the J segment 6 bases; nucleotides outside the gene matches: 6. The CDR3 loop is CASSLLAGGPNEQFF. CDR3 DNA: TGTGCCAGCAGTTTACTAGCGGGAGGACCCAATGAGCAGTTCTTC.

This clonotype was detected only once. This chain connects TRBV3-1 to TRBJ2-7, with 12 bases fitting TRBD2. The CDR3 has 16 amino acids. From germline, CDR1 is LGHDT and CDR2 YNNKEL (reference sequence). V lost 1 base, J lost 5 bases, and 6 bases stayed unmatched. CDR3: CASSQVLAGGPDEQYF. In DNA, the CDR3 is TGTGCCAGCAGCCAAGTGCTAGCGGGAGGGCCCGACGAGCAGTACTTC.